The present entry profiles one TCR beta chain with its context. CDR1 is SGDLS, CDR2 YYNGEE, per germline. Trimming took off 3 bases at V and 0 bases at J, with 12 bases between the two ends. This CDR3 comprises 15 residues. Original processing notes: Using reference gene primer amplification, nucleated cell counts were estimated. Sequencing was performed with immunoSEQ multiplex PCR; in TCRdb, only in-frame clones are kept and a portion is missing. V and J calls and clone size are as listed in that table; D and trimming were resolved from the DNA. The sample includes fewer than 450,000 clones, approximately 89% seen only once; the top ten take 2.5% to 4%. These data are taken from a study of blood T cell repertoires in COVID-19. Study at large: From the United States, Italy and Spain came samples of acute and convalescent COVID-19. In each case, the material was cDNA or gDNA derived from T cells, B-cell-depleted T cells, or PBMCs.

The TCR sequence derives from a young woman who had recovered from COVID-19. The chain uses TRBV9 and TRBJ1-2; a weak D match, TRBD1 (5 bases). The sequencing sample was made of peripheral blood. This CDR3 reads CASSGQGRTNYGYTF. DNA of the CDR3: TGTGCCAGCAGCGGCCAGGGCAGGACTAACTATGGCTACACCTTC.